What follows are 2 T cell receptor beta chains derived from one specimen sequenced in a study of vaccination and CD4 T cells after COVID-19. Regarding treatment: approximately nine-day PBMC culture with coronavirus spike peptide pools or control peptides (ViraFEST assay). CD4+ T cells of the unexposed donor were collected before the COVID-19 pandemic (2011-2018). Oncomine TCR Beta short-read sequencing was applied to DNA from cultured CD4+ T cells. In TCRdb, the PCR reads were re-called with MiXCR into one record per CDR3 protein. The sample records about 6,900 distinct CDR3 sequences, over 20% being singletons. For these receptors, no antigen is known. The sample taken for sequencing was CD4+ T cells from blood, cultured in vitro. These receptors were obtained from a human donor in good health.

This clonotype was counted between two and nine times. The V and J genes are TRBV24-1 and TRBJ1-2, with 9 bases lining up with TRBD1. Germline V gives CDR1 KGHDR, CDR2 SFDVKD. The ends lost 4 bases at V and 8 bases at J; junction bases unmatched: 10. The length of the CDR3 is 15 residues. The DNA of the CDR3 is TGTGCCACCAGTGACCCCCCCCGGACAGGGGTAGGCTACACCTTC. Residues: CATSDPPRTGVGYTF.

This chain connects TRBV7-6 to TRBJ2-3; D is undetermined. The CDR3 is made up of 13 amino acids. V gave up 1 base and J gave up 8 bases, with 10 bases separating them. Germline V CDR1 and CDR2: SGHVS, FNYEAQ. CDR3 bases: TGTGCCAGCAGCTTAGGTCGGTCGGGTACGCAGTATTTT. Amino acids: CASSLGRSGTQYF.